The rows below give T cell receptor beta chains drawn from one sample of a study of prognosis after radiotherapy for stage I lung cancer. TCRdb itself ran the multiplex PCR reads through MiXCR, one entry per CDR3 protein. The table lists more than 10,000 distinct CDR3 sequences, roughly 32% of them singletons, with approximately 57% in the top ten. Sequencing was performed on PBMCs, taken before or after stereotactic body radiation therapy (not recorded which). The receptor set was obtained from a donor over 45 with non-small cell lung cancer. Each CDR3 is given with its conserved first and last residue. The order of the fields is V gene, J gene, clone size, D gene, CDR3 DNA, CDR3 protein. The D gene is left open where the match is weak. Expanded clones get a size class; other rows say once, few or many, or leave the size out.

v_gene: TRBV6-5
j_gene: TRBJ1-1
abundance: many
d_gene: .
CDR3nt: TGTGCCAGCAGTTACTCCGGGGAGGGGGGCACTGAAGCTTTCTTT
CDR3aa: CASSYSGEGGTEAFF

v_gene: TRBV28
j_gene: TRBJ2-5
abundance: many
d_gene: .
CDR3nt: TGTGCCAGCAGTCCCTTGGGGGAGCAAGAGACCCAGTACTTC
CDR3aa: CASSPLGEQETQYF

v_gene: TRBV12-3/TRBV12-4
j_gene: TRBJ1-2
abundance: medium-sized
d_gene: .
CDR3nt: TGTGCCAGCAGTTACCAGGGTTCGGGGGGAGCGACCTTC
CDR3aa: CASSYQGSGGATF

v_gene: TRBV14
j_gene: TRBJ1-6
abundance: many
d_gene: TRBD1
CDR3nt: TGTGCCAGCAGCCGCGTAAGGGACAGGGCAGTAATTTCGCCCCTCCACTTT
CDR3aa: CASSRVRDRAVISPLHF

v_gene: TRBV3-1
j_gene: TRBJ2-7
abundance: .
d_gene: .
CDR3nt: TGTGCCAGCAGCCACCTTACTAGGGAGCAGTACTTC
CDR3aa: CASSHLTREQYF

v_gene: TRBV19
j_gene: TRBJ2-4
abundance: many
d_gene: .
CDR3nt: TGTGCCAGTAGTCGCCCGGGGAGGACTGTAGCCAAAAACATTCAGTACTTC
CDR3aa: CASSRPGRTVAKNIQYF

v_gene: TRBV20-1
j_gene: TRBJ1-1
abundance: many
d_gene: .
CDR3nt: TGCAGTGCTACCCGGAGGGCCTGGGGCACTGAAGCTTTCTTT
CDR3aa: CSATRRAWGTEAFF

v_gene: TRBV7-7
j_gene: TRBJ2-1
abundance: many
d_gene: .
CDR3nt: TGTGCTAGCAGCTTAGCAGCGGGCAATGAGCAGTTCTTC
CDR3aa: CASSLAAGNEQFF

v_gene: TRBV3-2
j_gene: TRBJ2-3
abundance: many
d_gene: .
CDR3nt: TGTGCCAGCAGTTTATATAGGACTAGCGGGAGTGCTAGCACAGATACGCAGTATTTT
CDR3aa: CASSLYRTSGSASTDTQYF

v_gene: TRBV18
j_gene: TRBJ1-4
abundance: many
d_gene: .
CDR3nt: TGTGCCAGCTCACCAGGGAACGGTAATGAAAAACTGTTTTTT
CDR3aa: CASSPGNGNEKLFF

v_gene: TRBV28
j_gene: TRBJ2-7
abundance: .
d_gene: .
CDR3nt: TGTGCCACCTACGGGGTTTTCTCCTACGAGCAGTACTTC
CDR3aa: CATYGVFSYEQYF

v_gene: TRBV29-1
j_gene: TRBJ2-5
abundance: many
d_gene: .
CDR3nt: TGCAGCGTTCCGGCGCGCCGGGTTCGGGCCCAGTACTTC
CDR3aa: CSVPARRVRAQYF

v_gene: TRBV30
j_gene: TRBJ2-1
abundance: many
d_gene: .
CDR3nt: TGTGCCTGGAGTGTAAACCTCAGGGGTGAGCAGTTCTTC
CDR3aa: CAWSVNLRGEQFF

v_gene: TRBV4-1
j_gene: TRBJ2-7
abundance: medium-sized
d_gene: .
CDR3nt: TGCGCCAGCAGCCACGGCAGAGAAAACTACGAGCAGTACTTC
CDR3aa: CASSHGRENYEQYF

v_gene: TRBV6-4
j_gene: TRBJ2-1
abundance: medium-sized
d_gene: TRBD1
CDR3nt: TGTGCCAGCAGCCCATCTCCCGGGACAGGGGGCGGTGAGCAGTTCTTC
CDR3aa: CASSPSPGTGGGEQFF

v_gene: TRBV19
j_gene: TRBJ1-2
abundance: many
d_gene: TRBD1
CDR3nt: TGTGCCAGTAGTGACAGGGTTAACTATGGCTACACCTTC
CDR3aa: CASSDRVNYGYTF

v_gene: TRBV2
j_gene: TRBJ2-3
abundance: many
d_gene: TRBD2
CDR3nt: TGTGCCAGCAGTAACCTAGCGGACGTCACAGATACGCAGTATTTT
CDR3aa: CASSNLADVTDTQYF

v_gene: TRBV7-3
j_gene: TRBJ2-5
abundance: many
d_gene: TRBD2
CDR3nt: TGTGCCAGCAGCCCGGGGGGGTTTGGCCAAGAGACCCAGTACTTC
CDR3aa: CASSPGGFGQETQYF

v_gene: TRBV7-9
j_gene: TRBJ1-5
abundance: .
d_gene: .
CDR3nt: TGTGCCAGCAGCTTAGAGGAAGGTTATCAGCCCCAGCGTTTT
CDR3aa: CASSLEEGYQPQRF

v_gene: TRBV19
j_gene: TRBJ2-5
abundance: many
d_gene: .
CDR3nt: TGTGCCAGTAGTATCGGGCAGTCCTGGTCAGAGACCCAGTACTTC
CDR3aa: CASSIGQSWSETQYF

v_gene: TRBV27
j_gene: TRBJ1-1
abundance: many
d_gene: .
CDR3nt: TGTGCCAGCAGTCCTCGGGACCTCAAGAGGGGTAGGTTGAACACTGAAGCTTTCTTT
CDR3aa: CASSPRDLKRGRLNTEAFF

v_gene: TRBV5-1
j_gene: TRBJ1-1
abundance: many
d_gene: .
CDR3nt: TGCGCCAGCAGCTTGGGATTTGCGGGTATGAACACTGAAGCTTTCTTT
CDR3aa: CASSLGFAGMNTEAFF

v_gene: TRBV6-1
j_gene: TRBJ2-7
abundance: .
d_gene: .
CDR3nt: TGTGCCAGTGAAGCGCTCTGGGGGCTTTGGGACGAGCAGTACTTC
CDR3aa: CASEALWGLWDEQYF

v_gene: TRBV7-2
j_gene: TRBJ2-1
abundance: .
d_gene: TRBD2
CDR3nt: TGTGCCAGCAGCCAGGGACTAGCGGGCAGTCACAATGAGCAGTTCTTC
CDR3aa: CASSQGLAGSHNEQFF

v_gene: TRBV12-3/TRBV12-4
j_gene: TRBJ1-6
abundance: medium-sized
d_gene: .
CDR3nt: TGTGCCAGCAGCCTTTATAATACAGGGAGGGCTTCACCCCTCCACTTT
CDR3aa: CASSLYNTGRASPLHF

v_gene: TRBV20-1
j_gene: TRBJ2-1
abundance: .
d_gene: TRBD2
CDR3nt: TGCAGTGCTAGAGATAGCCTAGCGGGAGTCTACAATGAGCAGTTCTTC
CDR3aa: CSARDSLAGVYNEQFF

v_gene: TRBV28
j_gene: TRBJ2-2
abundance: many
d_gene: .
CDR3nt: TGTGCCAGCAGCAGCCAGGGAATGTCCGGGGAGCTGTTTTTT
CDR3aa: CASSSQGMSGELFF

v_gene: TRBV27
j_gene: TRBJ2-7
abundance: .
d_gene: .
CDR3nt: TGTGCCAGCAGGAGGACTACCAGCTCCTACGAGCAGTACTTC
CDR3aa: CASRRTTSSYEQYF

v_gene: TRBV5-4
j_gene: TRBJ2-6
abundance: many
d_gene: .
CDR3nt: TGTGCCAGCAGCTCAGGGACACCCTCTGGGGCCAACGTCCTGACTTTC
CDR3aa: CASSSGTPSGANVLTF

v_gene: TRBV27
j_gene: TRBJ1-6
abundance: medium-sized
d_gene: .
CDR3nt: TGTGCCAGCAGTTTGGGGCTAGGATATAATTCACCCCTCCACTTT
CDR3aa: CASSLGLGYNSPLHF

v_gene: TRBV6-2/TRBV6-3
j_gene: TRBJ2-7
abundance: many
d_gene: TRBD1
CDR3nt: TGTGCCAGCAATACAGGGGTCGAGCAGTACTTC
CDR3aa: CASNTGVEQYF

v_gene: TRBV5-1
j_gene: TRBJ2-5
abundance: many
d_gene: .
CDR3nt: TGCGCCAGCCGAGAGATAGCGGAGACCCAGTACTTC
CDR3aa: CASREIAETQYF

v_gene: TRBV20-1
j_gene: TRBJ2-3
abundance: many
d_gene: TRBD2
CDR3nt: TGCAGTGCCGCCGGACTAGCGGGAGTTCGGACCACAGATACGCAGTATTTT
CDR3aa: CSAAGLAGVRTTDTQYF

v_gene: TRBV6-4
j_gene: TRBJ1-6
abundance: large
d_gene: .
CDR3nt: TGTGCCAGCAGTGAAACTATGGGCAGGGGAGCTAATTCACCCCTCCACTTT
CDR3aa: CASSETMGRGANSPLHF

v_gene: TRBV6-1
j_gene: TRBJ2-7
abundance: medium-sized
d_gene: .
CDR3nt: TGTGCCAGCAGTCCTCTACCGGGCTACGAGCAGTACTTC
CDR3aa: CASSPLPGYEQYF

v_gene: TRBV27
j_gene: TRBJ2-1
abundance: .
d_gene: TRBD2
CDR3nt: TGTGCCAGCAGAAAGGGACTAGCGGGAGGGCCAAGTTCCTACAATGAGCAGTTCTTC
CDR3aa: CASRKGLAGGPSSYNEQFF

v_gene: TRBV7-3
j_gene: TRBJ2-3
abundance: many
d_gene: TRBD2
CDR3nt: TGTGCCAGCAGCTTGTCCGGGACTAGCGGGAGTGGGGCAGATACGCAGTATTTT
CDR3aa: CASSLSGTSGSGADTQYF

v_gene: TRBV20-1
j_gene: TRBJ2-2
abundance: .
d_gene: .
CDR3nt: TGCAGTGCTAGTACAAAGGGTCTCACCGGGGAGCTGTTTTTT
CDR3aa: CSASTKGLTGELFF

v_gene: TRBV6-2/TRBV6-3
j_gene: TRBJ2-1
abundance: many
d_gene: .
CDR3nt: TGTGCCAGCAGCCTTGGAACTGAGCAGCTCTTC
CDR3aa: CASSLGTEQLF

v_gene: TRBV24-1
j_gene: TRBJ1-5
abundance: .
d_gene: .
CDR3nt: TGTGCCACCAGTGACAGATCCGGATCACCAAATCAGCCCCAGCATTTT
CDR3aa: CATSDRSGSPNQPQHF

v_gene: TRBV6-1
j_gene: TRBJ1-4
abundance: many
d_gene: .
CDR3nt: TGTGCCAGCAGCCCCGAACGGGCCCGACTCTCTTCATCTACTGAAAAACTGTTTTTT
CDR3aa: CASSPERARLSSSTEKLFF

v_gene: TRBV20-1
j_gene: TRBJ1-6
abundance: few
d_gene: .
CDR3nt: TGCAGTGCTTCCGAAGTGAACTATAATTCACCCCTCCACTTT
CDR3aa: CSASEVNYNSPLHF

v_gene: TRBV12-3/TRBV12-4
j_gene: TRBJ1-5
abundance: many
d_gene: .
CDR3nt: TGTGCCAGCAGCCCAAGCAGGGAGGCCAATCAGCCCCAGCATTTT
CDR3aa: CASSPSREANQPQHF

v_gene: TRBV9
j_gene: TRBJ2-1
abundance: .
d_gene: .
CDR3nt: TGTGCCAGCAGTTCCTTCGCGACGGGATTTTTTAATGAGCAGTTCTTC
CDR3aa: CASSSFATGFFNEQFF

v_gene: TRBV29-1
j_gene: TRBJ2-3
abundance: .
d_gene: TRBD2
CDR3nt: TGCAGCGTTCGCCCAGCGGGAGGTGGCACAGATACGCAGTATTTT
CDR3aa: CSVRPAGGGTDTQYF

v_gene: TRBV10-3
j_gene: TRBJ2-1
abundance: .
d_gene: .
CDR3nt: TGTGCCATCAGTGAACTGGTGGCTAGCAGGACATCGGGTTCCAATGAGCAGTTCTTC
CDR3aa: CAISELVASRTSGSNEQFF

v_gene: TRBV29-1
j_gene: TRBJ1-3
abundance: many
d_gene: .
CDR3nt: TGCAGCGTTGTCGTGGACAGTCGGATTAGGAGCTCTGGAAACACCATATATTTT
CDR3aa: CSVVVDSRIRSSGNTIYF

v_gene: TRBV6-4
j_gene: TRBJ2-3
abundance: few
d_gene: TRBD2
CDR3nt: TGTGCCAGCAGTGCGGGGAGGGCCGAGACAGATACGCAGTATTTT
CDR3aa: CASSAGRAETDTQYF

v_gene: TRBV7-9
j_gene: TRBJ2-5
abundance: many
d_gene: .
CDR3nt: TGTGCCAGCACCCCGCTGGGGGAGACCCAGTACTTC
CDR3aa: CASTPLGETQYF

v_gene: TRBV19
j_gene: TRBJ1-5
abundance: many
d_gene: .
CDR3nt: TGTGCCAGAATAGCAGGGAGTAGCAATCAGCCCCAGCATTTT
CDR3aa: CARIAGSSNQPQHF